The sequence of this T cell receptor beta chain was determined in a study of beta chain features in type 1 diabetes. Study conclusions and caveats: The study left unresolved whether HLA type influences TCRB rearrangement.

Germline CDR1 reads MGHDK; CDR2 reads SYGVNS. V lost 5 bases to trimming and J lost 0 bases; unmatched junction nucleotides: 5. This CDR3 has 15 amino acids. Reverse transcribing all isolated RNA meant expressed TCRB transcripts were sequenced. Repertoires were generated with immunoSEQ multiplex PCR, while TCRdb's copy carries only in-frame clones and drops some. The sample records hundreds of thousands of clones, 15% to 20% being singletons. This clone appeared a few times. What it recognizes is unknown. Sequences were obtained from naive CD4+ T cells from blood. The clonotype was recovered from a woman younger than 35 in good health. The chain carries TRBV25-1 and TRBJ2-7; 9 nucleotides line up with TRBD2. In DNA, the CDR3 is TGTGCCAGCAGTCTAGCGGGGATGGTCTCCTACGAGCAGTACTTC. Its protein product is CASSLAGMVSYEQYF.